This T cell receptor (beta chain) was recorded in a study of blood T cell repertoires in COVID-19 (dated by TCRdb to 2018 to 2021). As for the study more broadly: Samples covering the acute and convalescent phases of COVID-19 were provided by collaborators in the United States, Italy and Spain. The repertoires were released in a freely available public database intended as a resource for research on the immune response to SARS-CoV-2. The sample metadata nearly always contained a de-identified subject ID, COVID-19 status, age in years and sex. The material from the prospective study consisted of cDNA or gDNA derived from T cells, B-cell-depleted T cells, or PBMCs. The dataset comprised deeply sampled blood TCRbeta repertoires from subjects exposed to, actively infected with, or recovered from COVID-19. The samples were drawn from the first 160 participants of the ongoing ImmuneRACE study and from 1,254 subjects provided by 6 global collaborators. HLA class I and class II types, where available, came from metadata supplied by the sample provider rather than from assay-based typing. On the study overall, not on this receptor specifically: The quantity of clinical and demographic metadata differed by source and by participant and was supplied without curation.

TCRbeta CDR3 regions were amplified from genomic DNA by means of the immunoSEQ Assay, a bias-controlled multiplex PCR. In the authors' own workflow: The number of nucleated cells in each sample was estimated from the amplification of reference gene primers within the assay. To quantify the absolute abundance of each unique TCRbeta CDR3 rearrangement, sequence reads were collapsed and filtered. For each sample, productive Simpson clonality was calculated by taking the square root of Simpson's diversity index across productive rearrangements. This is the immuneACCESS table as TCRdb keeps it, with only in-frame sequences that have V and J called. A part of the clones is gone; compared with another copy, unresolved V genes explain less than half, and the rest is unexplained. V, J and clone size derive from that table, while D and trimming were established from the DNA sequence. The sample profile shows 330,000 or so clones; about 90% of them were found once. The ten most abundant clones make up approximately 0.93% of the sample.

A remark on this clone: Its antigen is still unknown. No base-level quality is on record; no much larger clone is a single base apart.

Enrolling through a virtual design, the prospective study's participants ranged in age from roughly 18 to 89 years and lived across around 25 United States geographic areas. In the prospective study, cohorts were assigned on the basis of participant-reported clinical history obtained from a screening survey and a study questionnaire. Exposed participants had been in contact, within 2 weeks of entering the study, with a person who had a PCR-confirmed or clinician-diagnosed case of COVID-19. In the prospective study, mobile phlebotomists collected whole blood, serum and a nasopharyngeal or oropharyngeal swab from each participant. Over a roughly two-month period, participants in the prospective study had the option of providing additional blood draws and questionnaires. Before DNA extraction, prospective study blood samples were shipped either frozen or at room temperature. The TCR sequence derives from a woman in her twenties or thirties who had been exposed to COVID-19. Sequenced sample: PBMCs or T cells enriched from blood (not recorded which).

The sequence in DNA is TGTGCCAGTAGTATACGGGCAGCGGGAGTCAGCACAGATACGCAGTATTTT. This encodes CASSIRAAGVSTDTQYF. The V and J genes are TRBV19 and TRBJ2-3, with 8 central nucleotides matching TRBD2. Taken from the germline V gene (reference sequence), the CDR1 and CDR2 loops are LNHDA and SQIVND. The junction shows trimming of 2 bases on V and 0 bases on J, and the gene matches do not reach 7 bases of it. The CDR3 has 17 amino acids, counting the end cysteine and phenylalanine. Only the CDR3 portion is preserved as DNA: 51 bases, with reading frame beginning at the first base.